What follows are 9 T cell receptor beta chains derived from one specimen sequenced in a study of graft-versus-host responses after intestinal transplantation. The assay was immunoSEQ multiplex PCR, and TCRdb's table has in-frame clones only and misses some. This table has roughly 100,000 clones, around 90% appearing once. Their antigens remain unidentified. The material was unstimulated CD8+ T cells sorted from spleen or lymph node cells, obtained before transplant. Every receptor here comes from a human donor who was the organ donor for an intestinal transplant.

This chain joins TRBV11-3 and TRBJ2-7, with D perhaps matching TRBD2 (5 bases). CDR3 length: 12 residues. Germline CDR1 reads SGHNT; CDR2 reads YENEEA. With 5 bases removed from V and 6 bases from J, the gap between germline ends came to 11 bases. The CDR3 protein is CASSEGLGEQYF. CDR3 sequence (DNA): TGTGCCAGCAGCGAGGGATTGGGCGAGCAGTACTTC.

J is TRBJ2-3 and V is TRBV5-6, with 12 bases that match TRBD2. CDR3 length: 16 amino acids. V shed 4 bases and J 5 bases; nucleotides not matched to a gene: 8. Germline CDR1 SGHDT, CDR2 YYEEEE. The CDR3 is CASSLLAGGLVDTQYF. The DNA for the CDR3 is TGTGCCAGCAGCCTCCTAGCGGGAGGGCTGGTAGATACGCAGTATTTT.

This chain links TRBV5-5 with TRBJ2-7; tentatively, D is TRBD1 (6 bases). CDR3 length: 13 amino acids. The germline gives CDR1 SGHKS, CDR2 YYEKEE (reference sequence). Trimming shortened V by 4 bases and J by 7 bases, and 15 bases separated the two germline ends. The CDR3 here is CASSGAGDWEQYF. The CDR3 coding sequence is TGTGCCAGCAGCGGAGCAGGGGATTGGGAGCAGTACTTC.

The rearrangement links TRBV4-2 to TRBJ1-6, with a tentative D call TRBD1 (6 bases). Germline-derived CDR1 and CDR2 are LGHNA and YNFKEQ. The CDR3 sequence is 15 residues long. V lost 0 bases and J 6 bases, leaving 9 bases between the germline ends. CDR3 sequence: CASSQDRGANSPLHF. CDR3 bases: TGTGCCAGCAGCCAAGATCGGGGGGCTAATTCACCCCTCCACTTT.

The CDR3 DNA reads as TGTGCCTGCTCGAGTAACTATGGCTACACCTTC. Protein: CACSSNYGYTF. The J gene is TRBJ1-2, the V gene TRBV30; D uncertain. V was trimmed by 6 bases and J by 1 base, leaving 6 bases between them. The germline gives CDR1 GTSNPN, CDR2 SVGIG (reference sequence). The CDR3 spans 11 residues.

This sequence joins TRBV15 and TRBJ1-5; no definite D call. The germline gives CDR1 LNHNV, CDR2 YYDKDF (reference sequence). This CDR3 is 13 amino acids long. Trimming removed 6 bases at V and 6 bases at J, with 12 bases between. CDR3 sequence (DNA): TGTGCCACCAGTTCTTCTAACGTTCAGCCCCAGCATTTT. Protein sequence: CATSSSNVQPQHF.

This chain connects TRBV28 to TRBJ1-4; D may be TRBD1 (5 bases). The V and J ends lost 8 bases and 5 bases respectively, with 18 bases between them. The CDR3 is 15 amino acids. The V gene's germline CDR1 is MDHEN and CDR2 SYDVKM. The DNA for the CDR3 is TGTGCCAGCGGACCGATCGACAGCGTGAATGAAAAACTGTTTTTT. Translated, it gives CASGPIDSVNEKLFF.

The gene calls are TRBV28 and TRBJ2-7, with a weak D call TRBD2 (6 bases). The CDR3 runs to 16 residues. CDR1 MDHEN and CDR2 SYDVKM come from the germline V gene. V lost 6 bases and J lost 0, with 18 bases in between. CDR3 region: CASSHLIAALSYEQYF. CDR3 in DNA: TGTGCCAGCAGCCATCTGATAGCGGCCCTCTCCTACGAGCAGTACTTC. Looking up the rest from reference TRBV28 and TRBJ2-7 gives the full variable domain: DVKVTQSSRYLVKRTGEKVFLECVQDMDHENMFWYRQDPGLGLRLIYFSYDVKMKEKGDIPEGYSVSREKKERFSLILESASTNQTSMYLCASSHLIAALSYEQYFGPGTRLTVT.

The CDR3 region has the DNA TGCGCCAGCAGTGAGGGGTCTATAGCGGGGGGCCACAATGAGCAGTTCTTC. Its protein is CASSEGSIAGGHNEQFF. The rearrangement links TRBV10-2 to TRBJ2-1; 10 bases match TRBD2. The CDR3 length is 17 residues. Per germline, CDR1 WSHSY and CDR2 SAAADI. The J segment lost 5 bases and the V segment lost 2 bases, leaving 9 bases of the junction unmatched.